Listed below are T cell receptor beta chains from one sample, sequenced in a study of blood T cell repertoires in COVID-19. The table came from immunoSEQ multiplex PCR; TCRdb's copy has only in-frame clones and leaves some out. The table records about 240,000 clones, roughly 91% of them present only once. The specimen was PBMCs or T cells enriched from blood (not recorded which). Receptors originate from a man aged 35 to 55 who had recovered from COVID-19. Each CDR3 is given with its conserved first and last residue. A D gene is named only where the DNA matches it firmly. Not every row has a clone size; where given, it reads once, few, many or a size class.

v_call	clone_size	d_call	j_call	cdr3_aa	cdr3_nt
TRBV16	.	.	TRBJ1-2	CASSQSRTDYGYTF	TGTGCCAGCAGCCAATCGCGGACAGACTATGGCTACACCTTC
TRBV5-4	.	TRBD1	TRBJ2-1	CASSSTGGNEQFF	TGTGCCAGCAGCTCGACAGGGGGAAATGAGCAGTTCTTC
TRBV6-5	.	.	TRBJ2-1	CASSYREFYNEQFF	TGTGCCAGCAGTTACCGGGAATTCTACAATGAGCAGTTCTTC
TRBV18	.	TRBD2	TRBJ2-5	CASSPGLAPETQYF	TGTGCCAGCTCACCGGGACTAGCACCAGAGACCCAGTACTTC
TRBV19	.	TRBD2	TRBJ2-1	CASSLWTSGRGNEQFF	TGTGCCAGTAGTCTCTGGACTAGCGGGAGGGGAAATGAGCAGTTCTTC
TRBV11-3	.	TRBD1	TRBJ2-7	CASSLGGTENYEQYF	TGTGCCAGCAGCTTAGGAGGGACAGAGAACTACGAGCAGTACTTC
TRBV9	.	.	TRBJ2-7	CASSLGPGTRGEQYF	TGTGCCAGCAGCTTAGGCCCCGGGACGCGGGGCGAGCAGTACTTC
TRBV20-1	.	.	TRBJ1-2	CSASLAGVGYGYTF	TGCAGTGCTAGTTTGGCGGGGGTGGGATATGGCTACACCTTC
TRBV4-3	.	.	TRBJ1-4	CASSQDRGRLFF	TGCGCCAGCAGCCAAGATAGAGGCAGACTGTTTTTT
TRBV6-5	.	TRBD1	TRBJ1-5	CASSEDRDQPQHF	TGTGCCAGCAGCGAGGACAGGGATCAGCCCCAGCATTTT
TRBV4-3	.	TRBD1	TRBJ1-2	CASSHSKGRQGAKSVDYGYTF	TGCGCCAGCAGCCACTCGAAGGGACGACAGGGGGCAAAATCGGTAGACTATGGCTACACCTTC
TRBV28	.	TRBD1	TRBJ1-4	CASRWTGGPTNEKLFF	TGTGCCAGCAGGTGGACAGGGGGGCCAACTAATGAAAAACTGTTTTTT
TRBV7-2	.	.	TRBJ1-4	CASSLASRDEKLFF	TGTGCCAGCAGCTTAGCGTCCAGGGATGAAAAACTGTTTTTT
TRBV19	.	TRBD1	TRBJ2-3	CASSSTGTGGPDTQYF	TGTGCCAGTAGTTCCACCGGGACAGGGGGCCCAGATACGCAGTATTTT
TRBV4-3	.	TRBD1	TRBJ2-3	CASSQVLTGGKTDTQYF	TGCGCCAGCAGCCAAGTACTTACAGGGGGTAAGACGGATACGCAGTATTTT
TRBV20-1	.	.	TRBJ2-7	CSASNKGGPRSSYEQYF	TGCAGTGCTAGTAATAAAGGGGGACCCAGGAGCTCCTACGAGCAGTACTTC
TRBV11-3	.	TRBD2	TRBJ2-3	CASSQIWASGGPTDTQYF	TGTGCCAGCAGCCAAATTTGGGCTAGCGGGGGGCCCACAGATACGCAGTATTTT
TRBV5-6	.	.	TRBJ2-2	CASSLSRMSTGELFF	TGTGCCAGCAGCTTATCGCGGATGAGCACCGGGGAGCTGTTTTTT
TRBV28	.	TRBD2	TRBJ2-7	CASVKTGTILYEQYF	TGTGCCAGCGTGAAGACCGGGACTATCCTCTACGAGCAGTACTTC
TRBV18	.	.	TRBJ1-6	CASSAASNNSPLHF	TGTGCCAGCTCAGCGGCCAGTAACAATTCACCCCTCCACTTT
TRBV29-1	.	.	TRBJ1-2	CSVEDRPPRGYGYTF	TGCAGCGTTGAAGATCGGCCCCCCCGGGGCTATGGCTACACCTTC
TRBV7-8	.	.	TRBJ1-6	CASSPLQGGTPLHF	TGTGCCAGCAGCCCCCTACAGGGAGGGACACCCCTCCACTTT
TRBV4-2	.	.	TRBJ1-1	CASSQDRQAGTEAFF	TGTGCCAGCAGCCAAGATCGGCAGGCAGGGACTGAAGCTTTCTTT
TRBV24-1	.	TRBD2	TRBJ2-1	CATSERTSAYNEQFF	TGTGCCACCAGTGAACGGACTAGCGCCTACAATGAGCAGTTCTTC
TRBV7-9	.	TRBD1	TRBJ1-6	CASSFAGGNSPLHF	TGTGCCAGCAGCTTTGCAGGGGGAAATTCACCCCTCCACTTT
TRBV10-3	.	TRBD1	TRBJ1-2	CAIRPDRNLYGYTF	TGTGCCATCAGGCCGGACAGGAATCTGTATGGCTACACCTTC
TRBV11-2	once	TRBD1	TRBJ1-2	CASSPPTGSYGYTF	TGTGCCAGCAGCCCGCCGACAGGGAGCTATGGCTACACCTTC
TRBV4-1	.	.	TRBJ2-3	CASSQIAGTDTQYF	TGCGCCAGCAGCCAAATAGCGGGCACAGATACGCAGTATTTT
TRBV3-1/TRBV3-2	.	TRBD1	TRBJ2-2	CASSQVVTGGTGELFF	TGTGCCAGCAGCCAAGTCGTAACAGGGGGGACCGGGGAGCTGTTTTTT
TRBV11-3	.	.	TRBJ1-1	CASSYNREMNTEAFF	TGTGCCAGCAGCTATAACAGGGAGATGAACACTGAAGCTTTCTTT
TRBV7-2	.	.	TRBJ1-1	CASTLLNTEAFF	TGTGCCAGCACCCTGTTGAACACTGAAGCTTTCTTT
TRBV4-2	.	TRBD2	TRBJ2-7	CASSQDFNSLAGAGEQYF	TGTGCCAGCAGCCAAGATTTTAATAGTCTAGCGGGAGCGGGCGAGCAGTACTTC
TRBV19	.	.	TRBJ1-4	CASSIRSQPNEKLFF	TGTGCCAGTAGTATAAGGAGTCAACCTAATGAAAAACTGTTTTTT
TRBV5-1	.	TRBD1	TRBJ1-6	CASRDRVSDSPLHF	TGCGCCAGCCGCGACAGGGTTAGTGATTCACCCCTCCACTTT
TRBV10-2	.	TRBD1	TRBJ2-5	CASRQGTLKETQYF	TGCGCCAGCAGACAGGGGACCCTCAAAGAGACCCAGTACTTC
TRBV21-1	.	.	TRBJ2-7	CAPWKGGSREQYF	TGTGCCCCCTGGAAGGGGGGGTCTCGCGAGCAGTACTTC
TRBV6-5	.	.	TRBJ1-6	CASSGSPFNSPLHF	TGTGCCAGCAGCGGGTCCCCCTTTAATTCACCCCTCCACTTT
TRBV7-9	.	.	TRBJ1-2	CASSLGVQTGGYTF	TGTGCCAGCAGCTTAGGAGTCCAGACGGGTGGCTACACCTTC
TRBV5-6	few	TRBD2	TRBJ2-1	CASSSRGGYNEQFF	TGTGCCAGCAGTTCACGGGGGGGATACAATGAGCAGTTCTTC
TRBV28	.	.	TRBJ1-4	CASRPGLGNEKLFF	TGTGCCAGCAGGCCGGGACTCGGTAATGAAAAACTGTTTTTT
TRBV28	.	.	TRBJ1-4	CASTTTGVGLLEKLFF	TGTGCCAGCACTACGACCGGGGTAGGGCTTCTAGAAAAACTGTTTTTT
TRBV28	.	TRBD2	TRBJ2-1	CASSLTSGGAHEQFF	TGTGCCAGCAGTCTGACTAGCGGGGGGGCCCATGAGCAGTTCTTC
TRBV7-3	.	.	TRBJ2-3	CASSTPYADTQYF	TGTGCCAGCAGCACCCCCTACGCAGATACGCAGTATTTT
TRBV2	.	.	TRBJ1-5	CASSPGRSNQPQHF	TGTGCCAGCAGCCCCGGGAGGAGCAATCAGCCCCAGCATTTT
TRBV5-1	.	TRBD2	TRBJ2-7	CASRPGRDSYEQYF	TGCGCCAGCAGACCGGGGAGGGACTCCTACGAGCAGTACTTC